The T cell receptor (beta chain) described here comes from a study of Ad26.COV2.S vaccination and SARS-CoV-2 variants. Study observations and caveats: People who got the vaccine or the placebo had similar non-spike TCR breadth.

Stated treatment: approximately 18 received Ad26.COV2.S at low or high dose, single or two shots; about 5 received placebo; per-sample allocation not given. At day 63 after the first vaccine or placebo injection, samples were drawn. The CDR3 has 14 residues. V lost 3 bases, J lost 8 bases, and 6 bases stayed unmatched. Germline V gene lookup returns CDR1 SGHVS and CDR2 FNYEAQ. The table came from immunoSEQ multiplex PCR; TCRdb's copy has only in-frame clones and leaves some out. The top ten clones hold under 2% of a sample with 360,000 or so clones, 70% to 90% of them seen once. As concerns this clone: The antigen is undetermined.

The rearrangement links TRBV7-6 to TRBJ2-1, with 8 bases lining up with TRBD2. Specimen: peripheral blood, collected in a trial of Ad26.COV2.S vaccine versus placebo. This TCR was recovered from a person between 18 and 59 years old who received the Ad26.COV2.S COVID-19 vaccine or a placebo. CDR3 bases: TGTGCCAGCAGCTTTGGCGGGAGGATCGATGAGCAGTTCTTC. Amino acids: CASSFGGRIDEQFF.